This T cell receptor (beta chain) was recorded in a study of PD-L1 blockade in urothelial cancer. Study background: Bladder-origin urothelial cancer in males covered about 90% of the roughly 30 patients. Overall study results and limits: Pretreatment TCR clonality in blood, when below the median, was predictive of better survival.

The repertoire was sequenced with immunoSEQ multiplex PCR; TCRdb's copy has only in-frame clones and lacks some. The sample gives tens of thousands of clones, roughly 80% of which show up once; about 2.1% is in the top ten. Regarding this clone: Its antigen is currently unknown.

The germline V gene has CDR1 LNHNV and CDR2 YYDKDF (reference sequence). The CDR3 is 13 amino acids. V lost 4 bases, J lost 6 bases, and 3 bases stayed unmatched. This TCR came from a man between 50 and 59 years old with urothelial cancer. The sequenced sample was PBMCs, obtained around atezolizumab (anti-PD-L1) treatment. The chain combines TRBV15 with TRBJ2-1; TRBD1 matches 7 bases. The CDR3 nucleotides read TGTGCCACCAGCACCCGACAGGGCAATGAGCAGTTCTTC. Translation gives CATSTRQGNEQFF.